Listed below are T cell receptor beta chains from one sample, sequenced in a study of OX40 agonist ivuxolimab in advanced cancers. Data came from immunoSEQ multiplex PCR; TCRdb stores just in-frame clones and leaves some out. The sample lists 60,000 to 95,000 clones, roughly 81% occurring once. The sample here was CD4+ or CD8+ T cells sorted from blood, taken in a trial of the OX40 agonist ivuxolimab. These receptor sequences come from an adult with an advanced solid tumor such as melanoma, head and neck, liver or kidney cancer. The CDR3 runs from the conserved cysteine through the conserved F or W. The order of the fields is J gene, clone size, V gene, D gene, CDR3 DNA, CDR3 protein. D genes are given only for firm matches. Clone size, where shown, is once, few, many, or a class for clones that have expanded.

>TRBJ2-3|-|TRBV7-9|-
TGTGCCAGCAGCTTAGTGGTTGCAGATACGCAGTATTTT
CASSLVVADTQYF
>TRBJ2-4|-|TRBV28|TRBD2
TGTGCCAGCAGTATAGCGGGATTAGCCAAAAACATTCAGTACTTC
CASSIAGLAKNIQYF
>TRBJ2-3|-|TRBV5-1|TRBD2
TGCGCCAGCAGCCCCTCCGGCGGGACTAGCGGGAGAACAGATACGCAGTATTTT
CASSPSGGTSGRTDTQYF
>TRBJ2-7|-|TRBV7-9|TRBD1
TGTGCCAGCAGCTTTGGGGGGACAGGGGGTTTCGACGAGCAGTACTTC
CASSFGGTGGFDEQYF
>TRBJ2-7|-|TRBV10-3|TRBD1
TGTGCCATCAGTGCCGGGACAGGAGGCTACGAGCAGTACTTC
CAISAGTGGYEQYF
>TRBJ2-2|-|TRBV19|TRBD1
TGTGCCAGTAGGGACAGGGGTTACACCGGGGAGCTGTTTTTT
CASRDRGYTGELFF
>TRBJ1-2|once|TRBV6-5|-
TGTGCCAGCAGCTTTCCGGGAACGAACTATGGCTACACCTTC
CASSFPGTNYGYTF
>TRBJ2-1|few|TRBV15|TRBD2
TGTGCCACCAGCCGGGGGGTACGCCACAATGAGCAGTTCTTC
CATSRGVRHNEQFF
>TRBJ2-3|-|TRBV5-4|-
TGTGCCAGCAGCGTAGGACAGTCAGATACGCAGTATTTT
CASSVGQSDTQYF
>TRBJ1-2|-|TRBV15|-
TGTGCCACCAGCAGAGATCACGGGGTTGGCTATGGCTACACCTTC
CATSRDHGVGYGYTF
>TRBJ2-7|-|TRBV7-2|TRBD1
TGTGCCAGCAGCCCTAACAGGGGATTCGGCTACGAGCAGTACTTC
CASSPNRGFGYEQYF
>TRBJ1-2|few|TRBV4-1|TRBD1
TGCGCCAGCAGCCAAGATAGGGGGCAGGCCTATGGCTACACCTTC
CASSQDRGQAYGYTF
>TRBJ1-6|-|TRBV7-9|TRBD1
TGTGCCAGTACAGGGGAACGGGGTAATTCACCCCTCCACTTT
CASTGERGNSPLHF
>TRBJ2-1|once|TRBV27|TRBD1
TGTGCCAGCAGTTTGGTGACAGGGTTCTCCTACAATGAGCAGTTCTTC
CASSLVTGFSYNEQFF
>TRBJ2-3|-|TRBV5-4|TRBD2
TGTGCCAGCAGCCCGGGACTAGCGGGAGCGTCCCGGTCAGGTACGCAGTATTTT
CASSPGLAGASRSGTQYF
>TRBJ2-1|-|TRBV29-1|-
TGCAGCGTTGAAGCCTCCGGGTACAATGAGCAGTTCTTC
CSVEASGYNEQFF
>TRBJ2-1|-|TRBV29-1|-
TGCAGCGTTGTTGACAATGAGCAGTTCTTC
CSVVDNEQFF